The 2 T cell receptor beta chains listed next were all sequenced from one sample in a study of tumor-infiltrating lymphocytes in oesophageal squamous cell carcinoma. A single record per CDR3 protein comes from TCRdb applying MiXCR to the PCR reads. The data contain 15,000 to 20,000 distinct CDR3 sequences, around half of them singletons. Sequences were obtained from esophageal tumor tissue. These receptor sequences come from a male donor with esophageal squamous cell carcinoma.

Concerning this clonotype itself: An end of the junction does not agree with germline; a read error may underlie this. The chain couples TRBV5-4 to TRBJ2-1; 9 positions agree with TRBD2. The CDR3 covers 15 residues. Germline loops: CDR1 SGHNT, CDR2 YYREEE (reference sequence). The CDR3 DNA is TGCGCCAGCAGCTTGAAGCTAGCGGGAAATACTGAGCAGTTCTTC. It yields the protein CASSLKLAGNTEQFF.

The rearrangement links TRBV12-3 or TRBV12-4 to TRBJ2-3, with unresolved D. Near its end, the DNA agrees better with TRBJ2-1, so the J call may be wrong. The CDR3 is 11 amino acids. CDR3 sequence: CASSRKNEQFF. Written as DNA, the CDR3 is TGTGCCAGCAGTCGCAAGAATGAGCAGTTCTTC.